This passage covers 3 T cell receptor beta chains from one sample sequenced in a study of blood T cells in healthy people across ages. Alongside a J-beta primer mix, a sample-barcoded 5' primer served in a second PCR lasting about 6 to 12 cycles. MiXCR, applied by TCRdb to the 5' RACE reads, yields one record per CDR3 protein. The sample includes about 830,000 distinct CDR3 sequences, approximately 67% of them seen just once. The sequenced sample was blood. These TCRs come from a man aged 25-45 years in good health.

This clonotype was found once. The chain links TRBV20-1 to TRBJ2-1; 8 bases match TRBD2. Germline V gene lookup returns CDR1 DFQATT and CDR2 SNEGSKA (reference sequence). V lost 0 bases to trimming and J lost 6 bases; unmatched junction nucleotides: 10. The CDR3 is 16 residues long. The CDR3 loop reads CSARDKGRGDRNEQFF. CDR3 nucleotide sequence: TGCAGTGCTAGAGATAAGGGGCGGGGGGACCGCAATGAGCAGTTCTTC.

The V gene is TRBV5-5, the J gene TRBJ1-1; D remains ambiguous. Germline lookup yields CDR1 SGHKS and CDR2 YYEKEE (reference sequence). CDR3 length: 13 amino acids. With 4 bases removed from V and 4 bases from J, the gap between germline ends came to 11 bases. The CDR3 bases are TGTGCCAGCAGCCCCCCTGGGAGCACTGAAGCTTTCTTT. Translating it yields CASSPPGSTEAFF. The variable domain in full, completed from reference TRBV5-5 and TRBJ1-1, reads DAGVTQSPTHLIKTRGQQVTLRCSPISGHKSVSWYQQVLGQGPQFIFQYYEKEERGRGNFPDRFSARQFPNYSSELNVNALLLGDSALYLCASSPPGSTEAFFGQGTRLTVV.

The table lists this clonotype with a count of one. The chain has TRBV3-1 and TRBJ2-7, with D uncertain. The CDR3 spans 15 residues. V was shortened by 1 base and J by 0 bases, with 10 bases between the two germline ends. CDR1 is LGHDT and CDR2 is YNNKEL in the germline V gene (reference sequence). The CDR3 region has the DNA TGTGCCAGCAGCCAAGCCCCCTTAAGCTCCTACGAGCAGTACTTC. Translated: CASSQAPLSSYEQYF.